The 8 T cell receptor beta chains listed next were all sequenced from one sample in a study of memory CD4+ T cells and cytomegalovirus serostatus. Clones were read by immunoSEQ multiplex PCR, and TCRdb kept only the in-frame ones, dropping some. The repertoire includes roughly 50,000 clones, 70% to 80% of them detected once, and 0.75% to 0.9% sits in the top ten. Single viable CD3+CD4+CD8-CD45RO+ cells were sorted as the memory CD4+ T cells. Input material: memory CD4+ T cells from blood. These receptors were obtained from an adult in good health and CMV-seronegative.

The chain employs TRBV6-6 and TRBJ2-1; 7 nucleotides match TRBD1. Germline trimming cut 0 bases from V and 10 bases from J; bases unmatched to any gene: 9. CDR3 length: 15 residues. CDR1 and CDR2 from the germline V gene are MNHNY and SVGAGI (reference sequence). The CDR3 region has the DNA TGTGCCAGCAGTTACTCGGGACAGAATAATGAGGAGCAGTTCTTC. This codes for CASSYSGQNNEEQFF.

In DNA form, the CDR3 reads TGTGCCAGCAGCTCCCTGAGGGAGGAAGCTTTCTTT. Amino acid sequence: CASSSLREEAFF. The chain employs TRBV11-2 and TRBJ1-1; no reliable D call. V was shortened by 4 bases and J by 8 bases, with 11 bases between the two germline ends. CDR1 and CDR2 from the germline V gene are SGHAT and FQNNGV. The CDR3 contains 12 residues. Supplemented by reference TRBV11-2 and TRBJ1-1, the full variable domain reads EAGVAQSPRYKIIEKRQSVAFWCNPISGHATLYWYQQILGQGPKLLIQFQNNGVVDDSQLPKDRFSAERLKGVDSTLKIQPAKLEDSAVYLCASSSLREEAFFGQGTRLTVV.

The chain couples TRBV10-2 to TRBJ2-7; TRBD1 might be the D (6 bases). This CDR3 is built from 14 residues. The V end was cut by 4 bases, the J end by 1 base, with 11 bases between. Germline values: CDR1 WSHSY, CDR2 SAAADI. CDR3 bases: TGCGCCAGCAGTGGGTCCCAGGGGTCCTACGAGCAGTACTTC. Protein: CASSGSQGSYEQYF.

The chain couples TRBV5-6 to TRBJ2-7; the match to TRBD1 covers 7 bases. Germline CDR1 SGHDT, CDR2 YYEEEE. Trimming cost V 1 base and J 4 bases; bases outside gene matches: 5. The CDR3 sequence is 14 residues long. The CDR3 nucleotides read TGTGCCAGCAGCTTGCTGCAGGGGGTATACGAGCAGTACTTC. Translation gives CASSLLQGVYEQYF.

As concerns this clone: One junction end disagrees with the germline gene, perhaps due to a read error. CDR3: CASSLLGDSGWVF. The CDR3 nucleotides read TGTGCCAGCAGCTTGCTGGGGGACAGTGGATGGGTTTTC. This chain joins TRBV28 and TRBJ1-2; 7 bases map to TRBD1. The CDR3 is 13 residues long. CDR1 is MDHEN, CDR2 SYDVKM, per germline.

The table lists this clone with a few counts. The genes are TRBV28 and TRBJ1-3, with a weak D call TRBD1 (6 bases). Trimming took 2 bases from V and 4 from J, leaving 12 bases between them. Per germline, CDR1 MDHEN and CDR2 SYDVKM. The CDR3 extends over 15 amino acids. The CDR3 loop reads CASSLGGGYGNTIYF. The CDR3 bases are TGTGCCAGCAGTTTAGGGGGGGGCTACGGAAACACCATATATTTT. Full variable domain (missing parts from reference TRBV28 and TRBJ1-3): DVKVTQSSRYLVKRTGEKVFLECVQDMDHENMFWYRQDPGLGLRLIYFSYDVKMKEKGDIPEGYSVSREKKERFSLILESASTNQTSMYLCASSLGGGYGNTIYFGEGSWLTVV.

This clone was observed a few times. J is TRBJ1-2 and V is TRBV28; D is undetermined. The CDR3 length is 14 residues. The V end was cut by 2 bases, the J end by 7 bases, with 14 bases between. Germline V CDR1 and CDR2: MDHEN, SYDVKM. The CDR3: CASSLGSFLTGYTF. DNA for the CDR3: TGTGCCAGCAGTTTAGGTAGCTTTCTAACTGGCTACACCTTC.

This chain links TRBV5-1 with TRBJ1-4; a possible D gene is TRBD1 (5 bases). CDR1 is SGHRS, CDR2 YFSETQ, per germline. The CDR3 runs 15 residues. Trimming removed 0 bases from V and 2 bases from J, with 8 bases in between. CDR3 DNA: TGCGCCAGCAGCTTGGGGCAGGGTACTAATGAAAAACTGTTTTTT. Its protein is CASSLGQGTNEKLFF.